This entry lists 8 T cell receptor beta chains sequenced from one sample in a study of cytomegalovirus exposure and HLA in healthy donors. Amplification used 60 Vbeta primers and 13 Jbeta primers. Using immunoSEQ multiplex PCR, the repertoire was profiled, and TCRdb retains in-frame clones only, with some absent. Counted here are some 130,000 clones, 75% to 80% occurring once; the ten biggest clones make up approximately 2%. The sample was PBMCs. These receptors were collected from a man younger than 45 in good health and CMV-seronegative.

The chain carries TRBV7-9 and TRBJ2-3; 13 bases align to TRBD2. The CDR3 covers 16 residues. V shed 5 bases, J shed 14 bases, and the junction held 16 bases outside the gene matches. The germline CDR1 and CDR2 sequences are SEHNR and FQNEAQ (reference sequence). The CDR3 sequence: CASSPYGTSGTGHPYF. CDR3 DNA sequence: TGTGCCAGCAGCCCCTACGGGACTAGCGGGACTGGCCATCCGTATTTT. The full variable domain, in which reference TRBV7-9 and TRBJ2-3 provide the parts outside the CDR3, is DTGVSQNPRHKITKRGQNVTFRCDPISEHNRLYWYRQTLGQGPEFLTYFQNEAQLEKSRLLSDRFSAERPKGSFSTLEIQRTEQGDSAMYLCASSPYGTSGTGHPYFGPGTRLTVL.

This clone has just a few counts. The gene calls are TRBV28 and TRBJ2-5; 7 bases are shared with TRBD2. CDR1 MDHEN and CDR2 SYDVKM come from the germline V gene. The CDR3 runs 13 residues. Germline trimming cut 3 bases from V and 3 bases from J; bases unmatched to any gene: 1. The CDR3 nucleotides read TGTGCCAGCAGTTTGGGGGGGGAAGAGACCCAGTACTTC. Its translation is CASSLGGEETQYF.

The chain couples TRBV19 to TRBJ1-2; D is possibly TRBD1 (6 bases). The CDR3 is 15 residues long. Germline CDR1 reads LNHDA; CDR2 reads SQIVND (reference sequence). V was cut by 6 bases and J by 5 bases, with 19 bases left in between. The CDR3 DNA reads TGTGCCAGTAGGACGCTTACACAGGGTTATTATGGCTACACCTTC. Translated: CASRTLTQGYYGYTF.

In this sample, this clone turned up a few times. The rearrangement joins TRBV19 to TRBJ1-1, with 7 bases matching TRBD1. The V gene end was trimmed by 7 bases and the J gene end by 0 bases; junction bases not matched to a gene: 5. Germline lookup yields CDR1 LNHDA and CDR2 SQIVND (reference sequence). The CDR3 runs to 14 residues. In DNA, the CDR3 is TGTGCCAGTAAGGGGGGACAGATGAACACTGAAGCTTTCTTT. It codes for CASKGGQMNTEAFF.

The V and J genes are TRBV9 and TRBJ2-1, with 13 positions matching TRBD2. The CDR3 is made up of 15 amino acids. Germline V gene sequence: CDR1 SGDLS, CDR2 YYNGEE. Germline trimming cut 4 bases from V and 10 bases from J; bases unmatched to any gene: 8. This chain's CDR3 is CASSPRLAGGYEQFF. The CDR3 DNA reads TGTGCCAGCAGCCCCCGACTAGCGGGAGGATACGAGCAGTTCTTC. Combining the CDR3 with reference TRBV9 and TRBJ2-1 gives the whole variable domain DSGVTQTPKHLITATGQRVTLRCSPRSGDLSVYWYQQSLDQGLQFLIQYYNGEERAKGNILERFSAQQFPDLHSELNLSSLELGDSALYFCASSPRLAGGYEQFFGPGTRLTVL.

This CDR3 is CASKIAGQSYNEQFF. In DNA, the CDR3 is TGTGCCAGCAAGATAGCCGGTCAGTCCTACAATGAGCAGTTCTTC. The V call is TRBV27, the J call TRBJ2-1; D not resolved. Germline CDR1 reads MNHEY; CDR2 reads SMNVEV (reference sequence). The ends were cut back, 7 bases at V and 1 base at J, with 14 bases in the middle. This CDR3 is 15 amino acids long.

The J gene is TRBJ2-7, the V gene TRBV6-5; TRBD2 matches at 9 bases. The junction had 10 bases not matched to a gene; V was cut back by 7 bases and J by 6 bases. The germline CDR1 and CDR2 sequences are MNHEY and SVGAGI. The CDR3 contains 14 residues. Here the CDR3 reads CASTLGGLASEQYF. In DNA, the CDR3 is TGTGCCAGCACCCTCGGAGGACTAGCGAGCGAGCAGTACTTC.

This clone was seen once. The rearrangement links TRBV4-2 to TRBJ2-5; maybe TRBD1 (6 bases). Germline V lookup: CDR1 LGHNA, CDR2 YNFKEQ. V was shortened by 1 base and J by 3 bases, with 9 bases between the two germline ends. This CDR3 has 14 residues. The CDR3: CASSQVGQKETQYF. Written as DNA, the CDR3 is TGTGCCAGCAGCCAAGTCGGACAGAAAGAGACCCAGTACTTC.